This TCR beta chain was observed in a study of blood T cells in healthy people across ages. Study summary: Using template switching, researchers captured about one barcoded beta molecule for each two T cells.

Next came a second PCR, run for about 6 to 11 cycles, which used a sample-barcoded 5' primer along with a J-beta primer mix. TCRdb re-derived calls from the 5' RACE reads in MiXCR, one entry per CDR3 protein. The sample records 890,000 or so distinct CDR3 sequences, less than 80% being singletons. The CDR3 totals 15 residues. Per germline, CDR1 SGHTA and CDR2 FQGNSA. Study-level findings and limits: Correlation between TCR beta diversity and naive T cell percentage was strong. Older age coincided with a roughly linear decline in TCR beta diversity per million T cells.

About this clonotype itself: Its antigen remains unknown.

The sequenced sample consisted of blood. The chain carries TRBV7-2 and TRBJ2-7; 10 nucleotides match TRBD2. The J call may be faulty, since TRBJ2-5 better matches the DNA end. The receptor comes from a man aged 25 to 40 in good health. CDR3 sequence (DNA): TGTGCCAGCACGTCTCAAGCGGGAGGGCGTGAGACCCAGTACTTC. It translates to CASTSQAGGRETQYF.